This T cell receptor beta chain was retrieved from a study of blood T cell repertoires in COVID-19. Per the original methods: Estimation of nucleated cell counts was performed using reference gene primer amplification. Profiling relied on immunoSEQ multiplex PCR, and the TCRdb table lists in-frame clones only, not all of them. V and J calls and clone size are copied from that table; D and trimming were computed from the DNA. Of fewer than 250,000 clones listed, approximately 89% are singletons. Cohort placement rested on clinical history that participants reported themselves. Trimming removed 4 bases from V and 4 bases from J, with 15 bases in between. Germline assignment: CDR1 SGHKS and CDR2 YYEKEE (reference sequence). This CDR3 spans 14 amino acids.

This clonotype was obtained from a woman aged 30 to 39 who had been exposed to COVID-19. Sequencing was performed on PBMCs or T cells enriched from blood (not recorded which). This rearrangement joins TRBV5-5 to TRBJ2-7, with a tentative D call TRBD1 (5 bases). The CDR3 loop is CASSQQTESYEQYF. CDR3 bases: TGTGCCAGCAGCCAACAGACAGAAAGTTACGAGCAGTACTTC.